This is a list of T cell receptor beta chains from one sample in a study of shared clonotypes between healthy human individuals. Assay used: immunoSEQ multiplex PCR; TCRdb lists only in-frame clones, some missing. The sample carries over a million clones, around 97% recorded once. Sequencing was done on a sample of naive CD4+ T cells sorted from blood. Receptors originate from a man aged 30 to 45 in good health. Each CDR3 is given with its conserved first and last residue. The order of the fields is D gene, V gene, clone size, CDR3 protein. The D gene is left open where the match is weak. Rows may omit the clone size; those that give it use once, few, many or a size class.

D: -; V: TRBV7-3; size: few; CDR3: CASSLTGELFF
D: -; V: TRBV28; size: -; CDR3: CASGAWETQYF
D: TRBD1; V: TRBV18; size: -; CDR3: CASSPLGTGGYNEQFF
D: -; V: TRBV28; size: -; CDR3: CASRSTDSGANVLTF
D: -; V: TRBV18; size: -; CDR3: CASSPVTGEYGYTF
D: TRBD2; V: TRBV7-9; size: -; CDR3: CASSSFVLAMDEQFF
D: TRBD1; V: TRBV5-4; size: -; CDR3: CASSRQGAVNEKLFF
D: TRBD1; V: TRBV5-1; size: -; CDR3: CASSPGTGVVETEAFF
D: -; V: TRBV7-8; size: -; CDR3: CASSRPQVSGTEAFF
D: -; V: TRBV9; size: -; CDR3: CASSVYGGDRNTEAFF
D: TRBD1; V: TRBV5-1; size: -; CDR3: CASSLGQGAGYGYTF
D: -; V: TRBV6-1; size: -; CDR3: CASRFGSNQPQHF
D: -; V: TRBV27; size: -; CDR3: CASSRFPGVGAYEQYF